This T cell receptor beta chain is drawn from a study of cytomegalovirus exposure and HLA in healthy donors. Remarks on this clone: The antigen remains undetermined.

PCR employed 60 Vbeta and 13 Jbeta primers. TCRdb's table, derived via immunoSEQ multiplex PCR, lists solely in-frame clones and lacks some. The repertoire holds 100,000 to 150,000 clones, with just over 75% as singletons. Donors likely had unrecorded immune exposures despite being nominally healthy when sampled. V dropped 0 bases and J dropped 0 bases, with 6 bases sitting between them. The CDR3 totals 14 residues. Germline CDR1 is SGHRS and CDR2 is YFSETQ. General study points: The Asian-associated ancestry cluster reportedly had fewer N-insertions than the roughly 670-donor mean in a later analysis. Follow-up analysis later connected one missense variant in DCLRE1C with trimming of TCR beta V- and J-genes. HLA allele associations emerged for roughly 16,000 TCR beta sequences in a later analysis, at 0.05 false discovery rate.

The sample consisted of PBMCs. The TCR originated in a woman between 50 and 59 years old in good health and CMV-seronegative. The chain couples TRBV5-1 to TRBJ2-5, with D maybe TRBD1 (5 bases). The CDR3 protein is CASSLVGDQETQYF. The CDR3 region has the DNA TGCGCCAGCAGCTTGGTAGGGGACCAAGAGACCCAGTACTTC.